The T cell receptor (beta chain) described here comes from a study of PD-L1 blockade in urothelial cancer. Study summary: Patients initiated atezolizumab in about 2014 at 1,200 mg intravenously every 3 weeks.

In germline, CDR1 is MNHEY, CDR2 SVGAGI. This CDR3 region has 14 residues. The V end was cut by 5 bases, the J end by 8 bases, with 15 bases between. Profiling relied on immunoSEQ multiplex PCR, and the TCRdb table lists in-frame clones only, not all of them. Found here are about 90,000 clones, approximately 87% of them singletons; the top ten hold about 8.4%. Time point in this sample: peripheral blood 6 weeks after treatment start. Metastatic or locally advanced urothelial carcinoma was present in the patients. Pretreatment and on-treatment samples were taken, numbering 1 to 8 per patient. Source: PBMCs, taken around atezolizumab (anti-PD-L1) treatment. The clonotype comes from a man between 65 and 85 years old with urothelial cancer. J is TRBJ1-4 and V is TRBV6-5; no clear D. Written as DNA, the CDR3 is TGTGCCAGCAGTCAGACCCTACCGGGGGAAAAACTGTTTTTT. Its protein product is CASSQTLPGEKLFF.